The 9 T cell receptor beta chains below come from one sample, sequenced in a study of CD8 T cell repertoires and HIV-1 epitope variants. Their specific antigens are unknown. Using immunoSEQ multiplex PCR, the repertoire was profiled, and TCRdb retains in-frame clones only, with some absent. The sample includes 4,500 to 7,000 clones, around 60% seen only once; the top ten take roughly 41%. Sample: cultured CD8+ T cells derived from PBMCs. The receptors derive from a male donor with HIV.

The V call is TRBV27, the J call TRBJ2-2; D remains unclear. CDR1 is MNHEY, CDR2 SMNVEV, per germline (reference sequence). The CDR3 has 15 residues. With 5 bases removed from V and 3 bases from J, the gap between germline ends came to 13 bases. CDR3 loop: CASSPVGSDTGELFF. In DNA form, the CDR3 reads TGTGCCAGCAGTCCCGTTGGGTCTGACACCGGGGAGCTGTTTTTT.

The chain joins TRBV15 to TRBJ1-3; no definite D call. The V and J ends lost 11 bases and 0 bases respectively, with 17 bases between them. In germline, CDR1 is LNHNV, CDR2 YYDKDF (reference sequence). This CDR3 contains 15 residues. Written as DNA, the CDR3 is TGTGCCTCGAGTGAAACACCCGGCTCTGGAAACACCATATATTTT. This gives the protein CASSETPGSGNTIYF.

The chain links TRBV11-3 to TRBJ1-2; D unresolved. Germline V lookup: CDR1 SGHNT, CDR2 YENEEA. V lost 5 bases to trimming and J lost 8 bases, with 12 bases between them. The CDR3 spans 12 residues. CDR3 DNA sequence: TGTGCCAGCAGCGGCAGTGAGGGAGGCTACACCTTC. It specifies CASSGSEGGYTF.

This chain connects TRBV7-9 to TRBJ2-7; no firm D call. The ends were cut back, 1 base at V and 1 base at J, with 5 bases in the middle. The CDR3 totals 13 residues. Germline V gene data show CDR1 as SEHNR and CDR2 as FQNEAQ (reference sequence). CDR3 protein: CASSLDRSYEQYF. The CDR3 DNA reads as TGTGCCAGCAGCTTAGACAGATCCTACGAGCAGTACTTC. Using reference TRBV7-9 and TRBJ2-7 for the parts outside the CDR3, the full variable domain is DTGVSQNPRHKITKRGQNVTFRCDPISEHNRLYWYRQTLGQGPEFLTYFQNEAQLEKSRLLSDRFSAERPKGSFSTLEIQRTEQGDSAMYLCASSLDRSYEQYFGPGTRLTVT.

The sample holds a few counts of this clone. The genes are TRBV6-5 and TRBJ2-7; TRBD1 is a possible D gene (6 bases). The CDR3 is 13 amino acids. V lost 2 bases to trimming and J lost 6 bases, with 11 bases between them. Germline CDR1 and CDR2: MNHEY and SVGAGI. CDR3 protein: CASSYGAQGEQYF. The DNA for the CDR3 is TGTGCCAGCAGTTACGGGGCACAGGGCGAGCAGTACTTC.

The genes are TRBV7-9 and TRBJ1-1; 9 nucleotides agree with TRBD1. This CDR3 comprises 14 residues. The junction had 2 bases not matched to a gene; V was cut back by 6 bases and J by 0 bases. Germline V gene data show CDR1 as SEHNR and CDR2 as FQNEAQ (reference sequence). The CDR3 loop is CASRGDRVNTEAFF. CDR3 nucleotide sequence: TGTGCCAGCAGGGGGGACAGGGTGAACACTGAAGCTTTCTTT.

The CDR3 bases are TGTGCCAGCAGTCAGGGACAGGGGGCCTCCTACGAGCAGTACTTC. It specifies CASSQGQGASYEQYF. V gene TRBV6-5 combines with J gene TRBJ2-7, with 12 bases lining up with TRBD1. Germline CDR1 reads MNHEY; CDR2 reads SVGAGI. The V gene end was trimmed by 5 bases and the J gene end by 0 bases; junction bases not matched to a gene: 2. There are 15 residues in the CDR3.

This chain joins TRBV6-4 and TRBJ1-2; D may be TRBD1 (6 bases). This CDR3 has 15 amino acids. CDR1 is MRHNA and CDR2 is SNTAGT in the germline V gene. Trimming left V 4 bases short and J 4 bases short, with 16 bases between. As DNA, the CDR3 is TGTGCCAGCAGTGTCGAGCCGGGACAAAGCTATGGCTACACCTTC. Translated: CASSVEPGQSYGYTF.

The chain combines TRBV28 with TRBJ1-3, with D possibly being TRBD1 (6 bases). The CDR3 runs to 16 residues. Per germline, CDR1 MDHEN and CDR2 SYDVKM. Trimming took off 6 bases at V and 4 bases at J, with 19 bases between the two ends. CDR3 amino acids: CASRGPGQLSGNTIYF. The CDR3 region has the DNA TGTGCCAGCAGGGGACCCGGACAGTTGTCAGGAAACACCATATATTTT.